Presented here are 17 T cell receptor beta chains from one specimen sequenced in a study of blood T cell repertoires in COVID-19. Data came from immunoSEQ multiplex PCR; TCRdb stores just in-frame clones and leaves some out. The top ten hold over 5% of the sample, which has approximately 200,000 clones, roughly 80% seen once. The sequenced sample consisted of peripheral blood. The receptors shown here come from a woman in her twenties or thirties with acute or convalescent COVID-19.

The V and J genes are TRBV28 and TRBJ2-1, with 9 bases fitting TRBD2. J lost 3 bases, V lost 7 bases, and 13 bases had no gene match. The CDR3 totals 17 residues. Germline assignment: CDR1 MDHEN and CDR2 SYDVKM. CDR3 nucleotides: TGTGCCAGCACCTCCCCTTTCATAGCGGGAGTCTACAATGAGCAGTTCTTC. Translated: CASTSPFIAGVYNEQFF.

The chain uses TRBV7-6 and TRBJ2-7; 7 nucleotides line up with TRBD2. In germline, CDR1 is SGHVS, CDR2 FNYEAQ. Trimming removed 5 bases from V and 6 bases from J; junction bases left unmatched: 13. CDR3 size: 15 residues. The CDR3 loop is CASSPGGAGDAEQYF. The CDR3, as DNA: TGTGCCAGCAGCCCCGGTGGGGCGGGAGATGCCGAGCAGTACTTC.

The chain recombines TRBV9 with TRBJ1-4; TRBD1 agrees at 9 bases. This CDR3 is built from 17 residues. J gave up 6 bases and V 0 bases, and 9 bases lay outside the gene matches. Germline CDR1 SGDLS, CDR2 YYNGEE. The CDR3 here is CASSVASTGGADEKLFF. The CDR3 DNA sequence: TGTGCCAGCAGCGTAGCGAGTACAGGGGGCGCCGATGAAAAACTGTTTTTT.

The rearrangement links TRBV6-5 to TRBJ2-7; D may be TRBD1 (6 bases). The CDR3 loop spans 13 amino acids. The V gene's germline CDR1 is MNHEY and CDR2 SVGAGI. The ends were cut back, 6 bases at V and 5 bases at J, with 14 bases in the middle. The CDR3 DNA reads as TGTGCCAGCAGACAAACAGGGCGGAACGAGCAGTACTTC. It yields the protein CASRQTGRNEQYF.

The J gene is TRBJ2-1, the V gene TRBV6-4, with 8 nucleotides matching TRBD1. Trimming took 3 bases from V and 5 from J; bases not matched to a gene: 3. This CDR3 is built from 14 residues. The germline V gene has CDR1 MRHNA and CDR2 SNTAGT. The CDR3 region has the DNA TGTGCCAGCAGTGAACAGGGGGAGCACAATGAGCAGTTCTTC. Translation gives CASSEQGEHNEQFF.

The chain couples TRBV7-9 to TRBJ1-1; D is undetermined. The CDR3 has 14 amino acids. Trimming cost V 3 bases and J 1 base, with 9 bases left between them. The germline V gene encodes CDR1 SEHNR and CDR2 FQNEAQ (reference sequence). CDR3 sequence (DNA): TGTGCCAGCAGCTTCTTCTCGGGGAACACTGAAGCTTTCTTT. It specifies CASSFFSGNTEAFF. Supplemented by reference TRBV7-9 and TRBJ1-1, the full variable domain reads DTGVSQNPRHKITKRGQNVTFRCDPISEHNRLYWYRQTLGQGPEFLTYFQNEAQLEKSRLLSDRFSAERPKGSFSTLEIQRTEQGDSAMYLCASSFFSGNTEAFFGQGTRLTVV.

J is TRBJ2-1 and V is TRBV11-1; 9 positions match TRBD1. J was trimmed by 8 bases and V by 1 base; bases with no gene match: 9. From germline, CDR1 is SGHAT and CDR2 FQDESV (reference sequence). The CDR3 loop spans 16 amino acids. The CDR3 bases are TGTGCCAGCAGCTTAGGTCCGGGACAGGGTCCAGATGAGCAGTTCTTC. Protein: CASSLGPGQGPDEQFF.

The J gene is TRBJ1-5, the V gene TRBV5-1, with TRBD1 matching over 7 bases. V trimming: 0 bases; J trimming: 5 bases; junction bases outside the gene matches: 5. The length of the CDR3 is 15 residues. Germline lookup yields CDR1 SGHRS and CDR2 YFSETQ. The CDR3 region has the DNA TGCGCCAGCAGCTTGGAAGGGACAGAATATCAGCCCCAGCATTTT. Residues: CASSLEGTEYQPQHF.

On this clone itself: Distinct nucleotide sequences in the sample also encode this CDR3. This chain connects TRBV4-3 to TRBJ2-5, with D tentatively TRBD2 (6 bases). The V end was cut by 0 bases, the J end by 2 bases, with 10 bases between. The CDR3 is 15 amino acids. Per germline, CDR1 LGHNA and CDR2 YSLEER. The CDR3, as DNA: TGCGCCAGCAGCCAAGATCTGCGGGGTCAAGAGACCCAGTACTTC. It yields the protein CASSQDLRGQETQYF.

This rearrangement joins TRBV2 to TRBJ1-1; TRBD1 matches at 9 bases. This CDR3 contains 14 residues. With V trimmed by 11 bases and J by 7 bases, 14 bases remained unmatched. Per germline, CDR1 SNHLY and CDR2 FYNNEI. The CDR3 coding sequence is TGTGCCGATGCCAAGGACAGGGGTTGGGGTGAAGCTTTCTTT. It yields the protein CADAKDRGWGEAFF. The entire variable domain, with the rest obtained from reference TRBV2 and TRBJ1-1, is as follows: EPEVTQTPSHQVTQMGQEVILRCVPISNHLYFYWYRQILGQKVEFLVSFYNNEISEKSEIFDDQFSVERPDGSNFTLKIRSTKLEDSAMYFCADAKDRGWGEAFFGQGTRLTVV.

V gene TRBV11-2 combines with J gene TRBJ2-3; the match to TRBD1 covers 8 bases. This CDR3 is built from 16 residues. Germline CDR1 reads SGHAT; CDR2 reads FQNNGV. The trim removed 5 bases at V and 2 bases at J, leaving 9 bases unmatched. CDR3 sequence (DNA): TGTGCCAGCAGCCCCTCTCCAGGGGGCCACACAGATACGCAGTATTTT. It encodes CASSPSPGGHTDTQYF. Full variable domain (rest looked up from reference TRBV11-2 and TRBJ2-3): EAGVAQSPRYKIIEKRQSVAFWCNPISGHATLYWYQQILGQGPKLLIQFQNNGVVDDSQLPKDRFSAERLKGVDSTLKIQPAKLEDSAVYLCASSPSPGGHTDTQYFGPGTRLTVL.

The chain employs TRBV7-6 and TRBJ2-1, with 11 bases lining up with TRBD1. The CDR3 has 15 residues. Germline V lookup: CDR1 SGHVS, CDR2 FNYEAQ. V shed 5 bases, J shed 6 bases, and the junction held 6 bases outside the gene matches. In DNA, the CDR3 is TGTGCCAGCAGCCCCGGACAGGGGGCGGGCAATGAGCAGTTCTTC. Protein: CASSPGQGAGNEQFF.

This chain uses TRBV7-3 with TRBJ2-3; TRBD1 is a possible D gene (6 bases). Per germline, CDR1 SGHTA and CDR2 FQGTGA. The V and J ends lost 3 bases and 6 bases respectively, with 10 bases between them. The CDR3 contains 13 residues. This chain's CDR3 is CASSFTGSDTQYF. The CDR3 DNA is TGTGCCAGCAGCTTTACAGGGTCCGATACGCAGTATTTT.

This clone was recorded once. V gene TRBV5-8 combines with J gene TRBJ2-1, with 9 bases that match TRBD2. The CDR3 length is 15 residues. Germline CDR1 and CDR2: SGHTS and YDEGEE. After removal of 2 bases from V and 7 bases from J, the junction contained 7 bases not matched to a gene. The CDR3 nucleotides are TGTGCCAGCAGCTTTTATTCTAGCGGGACAAATGAGCAGTTCTTC. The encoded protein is CASSFYSSGTNEQFF.

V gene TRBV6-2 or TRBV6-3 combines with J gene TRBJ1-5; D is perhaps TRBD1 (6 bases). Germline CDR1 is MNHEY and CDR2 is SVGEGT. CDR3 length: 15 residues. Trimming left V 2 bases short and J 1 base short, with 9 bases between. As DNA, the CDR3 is TGTGCCAGCAGTTACACAGGGACGAGCAATCAGCCCCAGCATTTT. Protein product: CASSYTGTSNQPQHF.

CDR3 protein: CASSLGVGGAEAFF. CDR3 nucleotide sequence: TGTGCCAGCAGCCTAGGGGTAGGGGGGGCTGAAGCTTTCTTT. The chain carries TRBV9 and TRBJ1-1, with D perhaps TRBD1 (6 bases). Trimming removed 4 bases from V and 6 bases from J, with 16 bases in between. Looked up from germline, CDR1 is SGDLS and CDR2 is YYNGEE. The CDR3 is 14 amino acids. The full variable domain, its missing parts supplied by reference TRBV9 and TRBJ1-1, is DSGVTQTPKHLITATGQRVTLRCSPRSGDLSVYWYQQSLDQGLQFLIQYYNGEERAKGNILERFSAQQFPDLHSELNLSSLELGDSALYFCASSLGVGGAEAFFGQGTRLTVV.

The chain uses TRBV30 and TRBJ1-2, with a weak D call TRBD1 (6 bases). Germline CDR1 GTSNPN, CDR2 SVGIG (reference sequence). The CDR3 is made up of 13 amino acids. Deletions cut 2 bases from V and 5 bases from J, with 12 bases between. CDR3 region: CAWSRDRKYGYTF. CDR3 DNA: TGTGCCTGGAGTCGAGACAGGAAATATGGCTACACCTTC.